The rows below give T cell receptor beta chains drawn from one sample of a study of T cell repertoires in aging, cancer and after chemotherapy. TCRdb re-called the multiplex PCR reads with MiXCR, one entry per CDR3 protein. The table has 2,500 to 3,500 distinct CDR3 sequences, 28% seen once. Sequencing was performed on blood. These receptors all come from a human donor with a solid tumor. CDR3s include the opening cysteine and the closing phenylalanine or tryptophan. D genes are given only for firm matches. Expanded clones are given a class, and other clones once, few, many or no size at all.

>TRBJ2-7|-|-|TRBV27
TGTGCCACCAGTGACGGGTCTTACGAGCAGTACTTC
CATSDGSYEQYF
>TRBJ2-7|medium-sized|-|TRBV6-6
TGTGCCAGCAGTGGTGACAGGTATTCTTCCTACGAGCAGTACTTC
CASSGDRYSSYEQYF
>TRBJ2-4|medium-sized|TRBD1|TRBV19
TGTGCCAGTAGTCCGGGACAGGGTACAAACATTCAGTACTTC
CASSPGQGTNIQYF
>TRBJ2-4|-|TRBD1|TRBV27
TGTGCCAGCAGTTTAAAATCCCCCTCCGACAGGGTAGGGGCAACCAAAAACATTCAGTACTTC
CASSLKSPSDRVGATKNIQYF
>TRBJ2-5|once|TRBD1|TRBV29-1
TGCAGCGTTAAGGGGGCCGTCGGGACCCAGTACTTC
CSVKGAVGTQYF
>TRBJ1-5|few|-|TRBV12-3/TRBV12-4
TGTGCCAGCAGTTTTTCGGATCAGCCCCAGCATTTT
CASSFSDQPQHF
>TRBJ1-1|few|TRBD1|TRBV6-2/TRBV6-3
TGTGCCTCCCTTGGTCAGGGGGAGGGCACTGAAGCTTTCTTT
CASLGQGEGTEAFF
>TRBJ2-2|few|-|TRBV4-3
TGCGCCAGCAGCCAAGAGAGGACAGCGACCGGGGAGCTGTTTTTT
CASSQERTATGELFF
>TRBJ2-3|-|-|TRBV6-5
TGTGCCAGCAGTCCGGACTCCACTTACACAGATACGCAGTATTTT
CASSPDSTYTDTQYF
>TRBJ2-7|medium-sized|-|TRBV27
TGTGCCAGCAGTCCAACCGCCGGACAGAACTACGAGCAGTACTTC
CASSPTAGQNYEQYF
>TRBJ2-1|medium-sized|-|TRBV6-2/TRBV6-3
TGTGCCAGCAGTCCACGAATGAAGCAGTTCTTC
CASSPRMKQFF
>TRBJ1-5|medium-sized|TRBD1|TRBV12-3/TRBV12-4
TGTGCCAGCAGTCCCGGGACAGGACACAATCAGCCCCAGCATTTT
CASSPGTGHNQPQHF
>TRBJ1-1|few|-|TRBV5-6
TGTGCCAGCAGCTTAGTAGGTGAGGCAGCTTTCTTT
CASSLVGEAAFF
>TRBJ2-3|-|TRBD2|TRBV30
TGTGCCTGGAGTGTGGGCGGGGGTGATACGCAGTATTTT
CAWSVGGGDTQYF
>TRBJ1-2|few|-|TRBV4-3
TGCGCCAGCAGCCAAGAATATTCAGGGAGGTATGGCTACACCTTC
CASSQEYSGRYGYTF
>TRBJ2-1|medium-sized|TRBD2|TRBV18
TGTGCCAGCTCACCACGTAACACGGGGGGGGATTTCGATGAGCAGTTCTTC
CASSPRNTGGDFDEQFF